Listed below are T cell receptor beta chains from one sample, sequenced in a study of tumor-infiltrating lymphocytes in oesophageal squamous cell carcinoma. TCRdb reanalysed the PCR reads using MiXCR and keeps one entry per CDR3 protein. This table holds 13,000 or so distinct CDR3 sequences, approximately 50% found once. The specimen sequenced was normal esophageal tissue next to the tumor. These receptors were obtained from a male donor with esophageal squamous cell carcinoma. Both conserved end residues are trimmed from each CDR3. D genes are given only for firm matches.

TRBJ1-1 | TRBV27 | . | ASTQRKGETEAF
. | TRBV7-3 | . | ASSLTRDLKQF
. | TRBV7-2 | . | ASSLYPGHTYEQY
TRBJ1-1 | TRBV7-8 | . | ASSLHNTEAF
. | TRBV28 | TRBD1 | AIQNPTGTGGVYEQY
TRBJ2-5 | TRBV27 | . | ASSVNRVSIETQY
TRBJ2-4 | TRBV12-3/TRBV12-4 | TRBD1 | ASSLGQGRYIQY
TRBJ2-4 | TRBV12-3/TRBV12-4 | . | ASSSRLVRTSDTQY
. | TRBV5-1 | TRBD1 | ASSLRRDRVYEQY
TRBJ1-5 | TRBV2 | . | ASSGPGQPQH
TRBJ2-1 | TRBV2 | . | ASSEPLSSYNEQF
TRBJ2-3 | TRBV5-1 | TRBD2 | ASSLAGGPTDTQY
TRBJ2-1 | TRBV5-4 | . | ASSLAVGRTEQF
. | TRBV7-6 | TRBD1 | ASSLVGQVQETQY
. | TRBV7-2 | TRBD1 | ASSLKNRGNEQF
TRBJ1-5 | TRBV5-1 | . | ASSLGDDQPQH
TRBJ2-3 | TRBV12-3/TRBV12-4 | . | ASSFSNEGGTDTQY
TRBJ1-6 | TRBV25-1 | . | ASSLGTNSPLH
. | TRBV19 | . | ASSQGETQY
. | TRBV27 | TRBD1 | ASRGSGTGYEQY
. | TRBV7-2 | . | ASSLGQYEQY
TRBJ2-2 | TRBV5-1 | . | ASSFGGIGTGELF
TRBJ2-5 | TRBV12-3/TRBV12-4 | TRBD2 | ASSSGTSSGEKTQY
TRBJ1-4 | TRBV4-2 | TRBD1 | ASSQGQGGMVEKLF
TRBJ2-2 | TRBV24-1 | . | ATSVLNTGELF
TRBJ2-3 | TRBV7-2 | TRBD2 | ASSSRLAFTDTQY
TRBJ2-1 | TRBV7-9 | . | ASSVISNEQF
TRBJ2-4 | TRBV7-2 | TRBD2 | ASSLVLLAGVKIAKNIQY
TRBJ2-7 | TRBV11-3 | TRBD1 | ASSRTGKYEQY
TRBJ2-3 | TRBV12-3/TRBV12-4 | TRBD2 | ASSFLRTSIPDTQY
TRBJ1-1 | TRBV10-3 | . | AISSGDSFATEAF